The 18 T cell receptor beta chains presented below share a single source sample, sequenced in a study of blood T cells in healthy people across ages. Alongside a J-beta primer mix, a sample-barcoded 5' primer served in a second PCR lasting about 6 to 12 cycles. From the 5' RACE reads, TCRdb called clonotypes with MiXCR, one entry per CDR3 protein. The table has more than 800,000 distinct CDR3 sequences, 35% to 55% seen once. The sequencing sample was made of blood. The receptor source for this set is a woman aged 55-75 years in good health.

In this sample, this clonotype turned up many times. J is TRBJ2-1 and V is TRBV6-5; D remains ambiguous. Between the trimmed V and J ends, which lost 0 bases and 0 bases, there was a span of 6 bases. CDR1 MNHEY and CDR2 SVGAGI come from the germline V gene. The CDR3 length is 15 residues. CDR3 DNA: TGTGCCAGCAGTTACTCGCAGAGCTCCTACAATGAGCAGTTCTTC. It is translated as CASSYSQSSYNEQFF.

This chain joins TRBV7-9 and TRBJ2-5; D is unclear. The CDR3 has 11 residues. Germline values: CDR1 SEHNR, CDR2 FQNEAQ (reference sequence). The V end lost 4 bases, the J end lost 8 bases, and 8 bases lay between the germline ends. DNA of the CDR3: TGTGCCAGCAGCTCCAGCACAACCCAGTACTTC. Translation gives CASSSSTTQYF. Full variable domain (rest looked up from reference TRBV7-9 and TRBJ2-5): DTGVSQNPRHKITKRGQNVTFRCDPISEHNRLYWYRQTLGQGPEFLTYFQNEAQLEKSRLLSDRFSAERPKGSFSTLEIQRTEQGDSAMYLCASSSSTTQYFGPGTRLLVL.

The V call is TRBV5-1, the J call TRBJ2-7; 8 nucleotides match TRBD1. The CDR3 sequence is 16 residues long. The ends lost 7 bases at V and 2 bases at J; junction bases unmatched: 14. Germline CDR1 SGHRS, CDR2 YFSETQ. The CDR3 protein is CASRGVGTGLAYEQYF. CDR3 nucleotide sequence: TGCGCCAGCCGTGGGGTCGGGACAGGTCTAGCCTACGAGCAGTACTTC.

This clonotype was counted between two and nine times. The rearrangement links TRBV13 to TRBJ2-5; D call uncertain. The CDR3 consists of 13 residues. With 8 bases removed from V and 5 bases from J, the gap between germline ends came to 15 bases. Germline V gene lookup returns CDR1 PRHDT and CDR2 FYEKMQ (reference sequence). CDR3 coding DNA: TGTGCCAGCGGCATAAATCCTTCGGAGACCCAGTACTTC. This codes for CASGINPSETQYF.

This clonotype was counted only a few times. The chain joins TRBV10-3 to TRBJ2-6; no definite D call. The V gene's germline CDR1 is ENHRY and CDR2 SYGVKD. The CDR3 spans 15 residues. The V gene lost 2 bases and the J gene lost 4 bases, with 9 bases spanning the gap. CDR3: CAISEGHAGANVLTF. CDR3 sequence (DNA): TGTGCCATCAGTGAGGGGCATGCCGGGGCCAACGTCCTGACTTTC.

V gene TRBV7-9 combines with J gene TRBJ2-3, with 8 bases fitting TRBD2. Germline values: CDR1 SEHNR, CDR2 FQNEAQ (reference sequence). The J segment lost 1 base and the V segment lost 4 bases, leaving 4 bases of the junction unmatched. The CDR3 spans 15 residues. In DNA, the CDR3 is TGTGCCAGCAGCTCGCAGACTAGCGGCACAGATACGCAGTATTTT. This gives the protein CASSSQTSGTDTQYF.

The chain couples TRBV12-3 or TRBV12-4 to TRBJ2-5; either TRBD1 or TRBD2 may supply D (5 bases each). This CDR3 is 15 amino acids long. Trimming pared 6 bases from V and 2 bases from J, leaving 16 bases between. The CDR3 nucleotides are TGTGCCAGCAGACTTAGGGGTTGGGGGCAAGAGACCCAGTACTTC. This gives the protein CASRLRGWGQETQYF.

Only a few counts were recorded for this clonotype. The CDR3 protein is CASSYSRTGLSSYNEQFF. The CDR3 coding sequence is TGTGCCAGCAGTTACTCTCGGACAGGGCTCAGCTCCTACAATGAGCAGTTCTTC. This chain connects TRBV6-2 or TRBV6-3 to TRBJ2-1; 8 bases line up with TRBD1. The ends lost 0 bases at V and 0 bases at J; junction bases unmatched: 7. CDR3 size: 18 residues. The germline gives CDR1 MNHEY, CDR2 SVGEGT.

This chain links TRBV30 with TRBJ1-1; no reliable D call. Germline assignment: CDR1 GTSNPN and CDR2 SVGIG (reference sequence). The CDR3 covers 12 residues. V gave up 2 bases and J gave up 2 bases, with 6 bases separating them. The CDR3 sequence is CAWSYSNTEAFF. Here the CDR3 DNA reads TGTGCCTGGAGTTATAGTAACACTGAAGCTTTCTTT.

This chain joins TRBV7-7 and TRBJ2-7; 7 bases are shared with TRBD1. The germline V gene has CDR1 SSHAT and CDR2 FNYEAQ (reference sequence). V shed 5 bases, J shed 2 bases, and the junction held 9 bases outside the gene matches. The CDR3 has 15 amino acids. The CDR3 DNA reads as TGTGCCAGCAGCCGACAGGTGGGGACAGCCTACGAGCAGTACTTC. It yields the protein CASSRQVGTAYEQYF. Combining the CDR3 with reference TRBV7-7 and TRBJ2-7 gives the whole variable domain GAGVSQSPRYKVTKRGQDVTLRCDPISSHATLYWYQQALGQGPEFLTYFNYEAQPDKSGLPSDRFSAERPEGSISTLTIQRTEQRDSAMYRCASSRQVGTAYEQYFGPGTRLTVT.

Only a few counts were recorded for this clonotype. V and J are TRBV5-1 and TRBJ2-7; D is perhaps TRBD1 (6 bases). CDR1 and CDR2 (germline): SGHRS, YFSETQ. Trimming cost V 0 bases and J 4 bases, with 14 bases left between them. This CDR3 comprises 15 residues. The CDR3 DNA follows: TGCGCCAGCAGCTTGGATACAGGGAGCATGTACGAGCAGTACTTC. Its protein product is CASSLDTGSMYEQYF.

Only a few counts were recorded for this clonotype. The rearrangement links TRBV6-1 to TRBJ2-1; TRBD2 might be the D (5 bases). The V end lost 8 bases, the J end lost 4 bases, and 15 bases lay between the germline ends. The germline CDR1 and CDR2 sequences are MNHNS and SASEGT. This CDR3 comprises 14 residues. The CDR3 sequence: CASGRLAEYNEQFF. CDR3 DNA sequence: TGTGCCAGCGGGAGACTGGCGGAGTACAATGAGCAGTTCTTC.

The chain employs TRBV5-6 and TRBJ2-4, with TRBD1 identical over 7 bases. The end of the DNA fits TRBJ2-7 better, so the J call may be wrong. The germline gives CDR1 SGHDT, CDR2 YYEEEE. The CDR3 length is 14 residues. The CDR3 here is CASSSTPGQNEQYF. The CDR3 region has the DNA TGTGCCAGCAGCAGTACACCGGGACAGAACGAGCAGTACTTC.

A word on this clonotype: With a much larger clone just one base away, this may be a read error. The chain uses TRBV7-9 and TRBJ2-3; maybe TRBD2 (6 bases). Germline lookup yields CDR1 SEHNR and CDR2 FQNEAQ (reference sequence). The CDR3 covers 18 residues. V lost 5 bases and J 0 bases, leaving 21 bases between the germline ends. Written as DNA, the CDR3 is TGTGCCAGCAGCGACAGTACCCGGAGGGGACGAAGCACAGATACGCAGTATTTT. It translates to CASSDSTRRGRSTDTQYF.

Notes on this clonotype: Mismatch with germline at one junction end may stem from a read error. This sequence joins TRBV10-3 and TRBJ2-4; 8 bases align to TRBD2. This CDR3 spans 14 amino acids. Per germline, CDR1 ENHRY and CDR2 SYGVKD. The CDR3 DNA sequence: TGTGCCATCAGTGAGAACCGGGGGGGATCCGAGCAGTGCTTC. Its protein product is CAISENRGGSEQCF.

In this sample, this clonotype turned up a few times. V is TRBV6-6 and J is TRBJ2-3; D is unresolved. The V and J ends lost 3 bases and 2 bases respectively, with 15 bases between them. CDR1 and CDR2 (germline): MNHNY, SVGAGI (reference sequence). The CDR3 has 16 residues. The CDR3 bases are TGTGCCAGCAGTTATAAAGACTCTAAGCCCACAGATACGCAGTATTTT. Translation: CASSYKDSKPTDTQYF.

This clonotype was found a few times. This sequence joins TRBV25-1 and TRBJ1-5; tentative D call: TRBD1 (6 bases). Deletions cut 5 bases from V and 3 bases from J, with 11 bases between. Germline V lookup: CDR1 MGHDK, CDR2 SYGVNS. The CDR3 is 14 residues long. The CDR3 region has the DNA TGTGCCAGCAGTACCGGGGGCGCCAATCAGCCCCAGCATTTT. Translated: CASSTGGANQPQHF.

This chain uses TRBV29-1 with TRBJ2-3; 9 bases map to TRBD2. Germline CDR1 and CDR2: SQVTM and ANQGSEA. Trimming at V came to 4 bases and at J to 0 bases, leaving 11 bases not matched to a gene. This CDR3 has 17 amino acids. The CDR3 DNA reads as TGCAGCGTTGTTACTAGCGGGTTCTCAATTAGCACAGATACGCAGTATTTT. Translated, it gives CSVVTSGFSISTDTQYF.